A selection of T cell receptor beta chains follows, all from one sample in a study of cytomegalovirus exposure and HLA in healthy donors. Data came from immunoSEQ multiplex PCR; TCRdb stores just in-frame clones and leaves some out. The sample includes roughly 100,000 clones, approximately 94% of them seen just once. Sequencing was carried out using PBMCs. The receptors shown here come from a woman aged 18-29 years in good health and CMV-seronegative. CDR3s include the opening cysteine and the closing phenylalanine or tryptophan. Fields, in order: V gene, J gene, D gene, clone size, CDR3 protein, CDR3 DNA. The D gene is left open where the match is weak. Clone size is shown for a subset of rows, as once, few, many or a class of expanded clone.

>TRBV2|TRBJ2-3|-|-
CASLLGTSTSTDTQYF
TGTGCCAGTCTTCTCGGGACTTCGACTAGCACAGATACGCAGTATTTT
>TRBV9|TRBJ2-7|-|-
CASSAGVTAYEQYF
TGTGCCAGCAGCGCCGGGGTTACGGCCTACGAGCAGTACTTC
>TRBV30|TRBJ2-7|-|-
CAWMRTGRYEQYF
TGTGCCTGGATGCGAACAGGAAGATACGAGCAGTACTTC
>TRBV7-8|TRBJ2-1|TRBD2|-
CASTPYRGGSYNEQFF
TGTGCCAGCACCCCGTATCGGGGAGGGTCCTACAATGAGCAGTTCTTC
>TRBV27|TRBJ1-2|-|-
CASRPAGSNYGYTF
TGTGCCAGCAGGCCGGCGGGGTCTAACTATGGCTACACCTTC
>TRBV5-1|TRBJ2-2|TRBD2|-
CASTEFSGRAGTGELFF
TGCGCCAGCACCGAGTTTAGCGGGAGGGCCGGAACCGGGGAGCTGTTTTTT
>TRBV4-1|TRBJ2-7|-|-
CASSQAEGGLSYEQYF
TGCGCCAGCAGCCAAGCGGAGGGAGGCCTCTCCTACGAGCAGTACTTC
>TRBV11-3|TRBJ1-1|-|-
CASSPIPGGDEVSEAFF
TGTGCCAGCAGCCCCATCCCTGGGGGGGACGAGGTGTCTGAAGCTTTCTTT
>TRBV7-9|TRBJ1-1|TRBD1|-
CASSREGQSNTEAFF
TGTGCCAGCAGCCGAGAGGGACAGTCGAACACTGAAGCTTTCTTT
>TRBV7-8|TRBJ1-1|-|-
CASSMTQNTEAFF
TGTGCCAGCAGCATGACACAGAACACTGAAGCTTTCTTT
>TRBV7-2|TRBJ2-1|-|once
CASSLADNFLRFF
TGTGCCAGCAGCTTAGCGGACAATTTTCTGAGGTTCTTC
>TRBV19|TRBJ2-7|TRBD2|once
CATDWGGEQYF
TGTGCCACCGACTGGGGGGGCGAGCAGTACTTC
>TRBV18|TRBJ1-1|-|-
CASSQTGPLEAFF
TGTGCCAGCTCACAAACAGGTCCGTTAGAGGCTTTCTTT
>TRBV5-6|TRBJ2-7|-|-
CASSSLGDTQGYEQYF
TGTGCCAGCAGCTCCCTCGGCGATACACAGGGTTACGAGCAGTACTTC
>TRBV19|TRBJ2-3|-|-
CASSSLSGTDTQYF
TGTGCCAGTAGTAGCCTTAGCGGCACAGATACGCAGTATTTT
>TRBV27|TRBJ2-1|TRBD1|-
CASSWTGNNEQFF
TGTGCCAGCAGTTGGACAGGGAACAATGAGCAGTTCTTC
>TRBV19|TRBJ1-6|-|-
CASIGSSYSSPLHF
TGTGCCAGTATCGGGAGCTCCTATAGTTCACCCCTCCACTTT
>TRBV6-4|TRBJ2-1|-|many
CASSADSNNEQFF
TGTGCCAGCAGTGCGGACAGTAACAATGAGCAGTTCTTC
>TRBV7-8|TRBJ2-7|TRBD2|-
CASNEQRERNSYEQYF
TGTGCCAGCAATGAGCAGCGGGAGCGTAACTCCTACGAGCAGTACTTC
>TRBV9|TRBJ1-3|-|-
CASSSPRGLGNTIYF
TGTGCCAGCAGCTCGCCTCGAGGGCTTGGAAACACCATATATTTT
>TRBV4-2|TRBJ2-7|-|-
CASSQDGAGVIYEQYF
TGTGCCAGCAGCCAAGATGGAGCAGGGGTGATATACGAGCAGTACTTC
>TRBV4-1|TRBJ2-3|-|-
CASSRRGDPSTDTQYF
TGCGCCAGCAGCCGTCGCGGGGACCCTAGCACAGATACGCAGTATTTT
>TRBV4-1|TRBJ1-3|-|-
CASSQEESSGNTIYF
TGCGCCAGCAGCCAAGAAGAGAGCTCTGGAAACACCATATATTTT
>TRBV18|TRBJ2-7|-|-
CASSLGAGYEQYF
TGTGCCAGCTCACTCGGGGCGGGGTACGAGCAGTACTTC
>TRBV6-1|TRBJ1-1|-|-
CASSGGGAVNTEAFF
TGTGCCAGCAGTGGAGGGGGGGCCGTGAACACTGAAGCTTTCTTT
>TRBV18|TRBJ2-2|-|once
CASSPLDTGELFF
TGTGCCAGCTCCCCCCTAGACACCGGGGAGCTGTTTTTT
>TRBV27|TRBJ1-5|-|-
CASSLGSGQPQHF
TGTGCCAGCAGTTTGGGGTCGGGGCAGCCCCAGCATTTT
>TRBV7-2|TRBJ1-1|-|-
CASSFQGSATEAFF
TGTGCCAGCAGCTTCCAGGGATCGGCGACTGAAGCTTTCTTT
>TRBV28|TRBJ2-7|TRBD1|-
CASNSFGTVSYEQYF
TGTGCCAGCAACTCCTTCGGGACAGTCTCCTACGAGCAGTACTTC
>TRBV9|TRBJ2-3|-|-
CASSSGVTDTQYF
TGTGCCAGCAGCTCCGGGGTCACAGATACGCAGTATTTT
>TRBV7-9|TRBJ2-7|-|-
CASSAQDSYEQYF
TGTGCCAGCAGTGCACAGGATTCCTACGAGCAGTACTTC
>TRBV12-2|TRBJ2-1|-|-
CASRLSGSSYNEQFF
TGTGCAAGTCGCTTATCGGGGAGCTCCTACAATGAGCAGTTCTTC
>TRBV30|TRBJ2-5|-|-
CAWSNLRQLQETQYF
TGTGCCTGGAGTAACCTCCGACAGCTCCAAGAGACCCAGTACTTC
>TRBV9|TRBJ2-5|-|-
CASSRLGETQYF
TGTGCCAGCAGCCGACTAGGGGAGACCCAGTACTTC
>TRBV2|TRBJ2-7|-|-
CASRDLRGGRYEQYF
TGTGCCAGCAGAGACCTGAGGGGGGGTAGATACGAGCAGTACTTC
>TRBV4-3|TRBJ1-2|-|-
CASSQESGVYYGYTF
TGCGCCAGCAGCCAGGAATCGGGGGTATACTATGGCTACACCTTC
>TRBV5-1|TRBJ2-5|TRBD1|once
CASSRQGSETQYF
TGCGCCAGCAGTCGACAGGGTAGTGAGACCCAGTACTTC
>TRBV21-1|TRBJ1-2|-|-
CASSKDTVPNYGYTF
TGTGCCAGCAGCAAAGATACGGTTCCCAACTATGGCTACACCTTC
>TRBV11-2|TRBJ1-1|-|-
CASSLAWAYTEAFF
TGTGCCAGCAGCTTAGCTTGGGCATACACTGAAGCTTTCTTT
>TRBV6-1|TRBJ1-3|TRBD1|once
CASSVSRQGAPASGNTIYF
TGTGCCAGCAGTGTGAGCAGACAGGGGGCTCCAGCCTCTGGAAACACCATATATTTT
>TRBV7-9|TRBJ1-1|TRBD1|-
CASSPTGGNTEAFF
TGTGCCAGCAGCCCAACAGGGGGGAACACTGAAGCTTTCTTT
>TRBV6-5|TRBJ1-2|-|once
CASSYSLQGNYGYTF
TGTGCCAGCAGTTACTCGTTACAGGGCAACTATGGCTACACCTTC
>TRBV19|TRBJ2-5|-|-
CASSISARVETQYF
TGTGCCAGTAGTATTTCCGCCAGGGTGGAGACCCAGTACTTC
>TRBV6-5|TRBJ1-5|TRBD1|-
CASSPGQGRQPQHF
TGTGCCAGCAGCCCTGGACAGGGCAGGCAGCCCCAGCATTTT